The table lists the clone carrying this T cell receptor beta chain with a few counts. What it recognizes is unknown. The data were obtained in a study of Ad26.COV2.S vaccination and SARS-CoV-2 variants. Background on the study: Doses of Ad26.COV2.S were injected into muscle once or twice, 56 days apart.

Treatment in this sample: roughly 19 received Ad26.COV2.S at low or high dose, single or two shots; roughly five received placebo; per-sample allocation not given. Specimens were obtained on day 63 following the first vaccine or placebo injection. The method was immunoSEQ multiplex PCR; TCRdb's version includes in-frame clones alone and lacks a portion of them. Of around 370,000 clones listed, roughly 81% were seen once; the top ten hold 3.3%. Germline CDR1 reads SGDLS; CDR2 reads YYNGEE. Trimming took 3 bases from V and 1 from J, leaving 16 bases between them. CDR3 length: 16 amino acids. Regarding the study as a whole: Vaccine recipients had higher spike-specific TCR breadth than placebo recipients. Across vaccine and placebo recipients, the breadth of non-spike TCRs was similar.

This receptor was obtained from a person between 18 and 65 years old who received the Ad26.COV2.S COVID-19 vaccine or a placebo. V is TRBV9 and J is TRBJ1-1, with D uncertain. The source was peripheral blood, collected in a trial of Ad26.COV2.S vaccine versus placebo. As DNA, the CDR3 is TGTGCCAGCAGCGCCGCCTCCTGGCAGGCGAACACTGAAGCTTTCTTT. Translated: CASSAASWQANTEAFF.